This TCR beta chain was captured by sequencing in a study of cytomegalovirus exposure and HLA in healthy donors. PCR was performed using 60 Vbeta and 13 Jbeta primers. TCRdb's copy holds only in-frame clones and misses some; the assay was immunoSEQ multiplex PCR. Here the sample spans around 63,000 clones, approximately 80% being singletons. The study, taken as a whole, reports: Common viral pathogens seemed to be connected with several of the most significant clusters, according to a later analysis. In a later analysis, the majority of CMV-associated beta chains seemingly showed HLA restriction. The study carried out a later analysis of TCR beta sequences. It associated 16,951 of them with specific HLA alleles at a false discovery rate of 0.05. Being productive about 87% or about 30% of the time was typical of most TCR beta V segments in an earlier analysis.

CDR1 is SGHTA and CDR2 is FQGNSA in the germline V gene. The ends were cut back, 4 bases at V and 4 bases at J, with 10 bases in the middle. The CDR3 covers 13 residues. In the case of this clone: What it binds is unknown.

The chain couples TRBV7-2 to TRBJ1-2, with a possible D match to TRBD1 (5 bases). Input material: PBMCs. The clonotype originates from a woman under 40 in good health and CMV-seronegative. The CDR3 here is CASSSGKGYGYTF. CDR3 DNA sequence: TGTGCCAGCAGCTCAGGGAAGGGCTATGGCTACACCTTC.